The clone carrying this TCR beta chain was counted many times. Antigen: not known. The source of the sample is a study of early T cells in non-severe SARS-CoV-2 infection. Study-level findings and limits: Sequences matched to VDJdb favored anti-spike CD8 responses, while private and CD4 specificities were missed.

One entry per CDR3 protein results from TCRdb running MiXCR on the 5' RACE reads. Here the sample spans roughly 40,000 distinct CDR3 sequences, roughly 7% being singletons. Sequenced sample: whole blood. The source is an adult who was a healthcare worker with PCR-confirmed SARS-CoV-2 infection or an uninfected control (not recorded which).

The DNA for the CDR3 is TGCGCCAGCAGCTTGTTTGAAGGGGCGGGCACTGAAGCTTTCTTT. This translates into CASSLFEGAGTEAFF. The chain joins TRBV5-1 to TRBJ1-1; possible D gene TRBD1, 5 bases. With 1 base removed from V and 4 bases from J, the gap between germline ends came to 14 bases. The CDR3 consists of 15 residues. CDR1 and CDR2 (germline): SGHRS, YFSETQ.